This T cell receptor (beta chain) is from a study of control samples from healthy donors and cancer patients. Germline-derived CDR1 and CDR2 are SQVTM and ANQGSEA. Between the trimmed V and J ends, which lost 4 bases and 4 bases, there was a span of 13 bases. The CDR3 consists of 13 residues. Clones were sequenced by immunoSEQ multiplex PCR, and TCRdb holds only the in-frame ones, with some missing. The profile shows some 140,000 clones, around nine tenths of them singletons. The sample was blood. The clonotype was recovered from a man aged 25 to 40 in good health. The chain carries TRBV29-1 and TRBJ1-1; maybe TRBD1 (5 bases). CDR3: CSVAWGGGTEAFF. The DNA for the CDR3 is TGCAGCGTTGCTTGGGGCGGGGGCACTGAAGCTTTCTTT.